This entry lists 32 T cell receptor beta chains sequenced from one sample in a study of shared T cell receptors in the human thymus (dated by TCRdb to 2020 to 2022). Receptor libraries were prepared by the immunoSEQ multiplex PCR assay. TCRdb carries this immuneACCESS record with in-frame sequences only. Its versions omit some clonotypes, under half of them owing to an unresolved V gene in the studies checked, with the rest unexplained. For this sample the table gives about 610,000 clones, of which around 87% were detected only once. The ten largest clonotypes hold about 0.01% of the sample. The same sample was also studied in work on human thymus T cells.

Material: thymocytes. Source of these receptors: a boy less than two years old with a congenital heart defect. Donor details come from another sample of the same person, matched by shared clones.

The CDR3 sequence is CASSQETGGRGAGELFF. The DNA of the CDR3 is TGCGCCAGCAGCCAAGAAACAGGGGGGAGAGGCGCCGGGGAGCTGTTTTTT. The chain is built from TRBV4-1 and TRBJ2-2; 8 bases map to TRBD1. V trimming: 0 bases; J trimming: 6 bases; junction bases outside the gene matches: 9. The germline CDR1 and CDR2 sequences are MGHRA and YSYEKL. The CDR3 runs to 17 residues.

The chain carries TRBV11-2 and TRBJ2-2; the match to TRBD2 covers 7 bases. The CDR3 extends over 13 amino acids. J was trimmed by 8 bases and V by 5 bases; bases with no gene match: 5. From germline, CDR1 is SGHAT and CDR2 FQNNGV. CDR3 residues: CASSGGVFGELFF. The CDR3 DNA reads TGTGCCAGCAGCGGGGGGGTTTTTGGGGAGCTGTTTTTT.

This clone was observed a few times. The chain carries TRBV28 and TRBJ1-4; 11 nucleotides line up with TRBD1. The CDR3 has 17 residues. Germline CDR1 reads MDHEN; CDR2 reads SYDVKM. V lost 5 bases, J lost 0 bases, and 5 bases stayed unmatched. CDR3 sequence reads: CASSARDRGATNEKLFF. CDR3 sequence (DNA): TGTGCCAGCAGTGCCCGGGACAGGGGGGCAACTAATGAAAAACTGTTTTTT. Variable domain in full (rest from reference TRBV28 and TRBJ1-4): DVKVTQSSRYLVKRTGEKVFLECVQDMDHENMFWYRQDPGLGLRLIYFSYDVKMKEKGDIPEGYSVSREKKERFSLILESASTNQTSMYLCASSARDRGATNEKLFFGSGTQLSVL.

The chain links TRBV7-2 to TRBJ2-1, with TRBD1 identical over 9 bases. The CDR3 length is 15 residues. Germline V gives CDR1 SGHTA, CDR2 FQGNSA. Trimming at V came to 4 bases and at J to 7 bases, leaving 8 bases not matched to a gene. CDR3 in DNA: TGTGCCAGCAGCTCGACAGGGGGGTTAGTTAATGAGCAGTTCTTC. Its translation: CASSSTGGLVNEQFF.

The rearrangement links TRBV27 to TRBJ2-7; 7 nucleotides line up with TRBD2. Losses at the gene ends were 3 bases for V and 2 bases for J; bases not matched to a gene: 4. This CDR3 comprises 14 residues. Germline loops: CDR1 MNHEY, CDR2 SMNVEV (reference sequence). The CDR3 sequence: CASSFGLEAYEQYF. Here the CDR3 DNA reads TGTGCCAGCAGTTTTGGACTAGAAGCCTACGAGCAGTACTTC.

This chain connects TRBV19 to TRBJ2-3; 14 nucleotides align to TRBD2. The germline CDR1 and CDR2 sequences are LNHDA and SQIVND (reference sequence). The CDR3 sequence is 14 residues long. The CDR3 sequence: CYRGTSGRGDTQYF. DNA for the CDR3: TGTTACCGCGGGACTAGCGGGAGAGGAGATACGCAGTATTTT.

On this clone: Other nucleotide sequences from this sample produce the same CDR3. This chain connects TRBV29-1 to TRBJ2-7; 7 bases are a match to TRBD2. The CDR3 sequence is 14 residues long. The junction had 6 bases not matched to a gene; V was cut back by 4 bases and J by 0 bases. Per germline, CDR1 SQVTM and CDR2 ANQGSEA. CDR3 protein: CSVGASGASYEQYF. CDR3 bases: TGCAGCGTTGGGGCTAGCGGAGCCTCCTACGAGCAGTACTTC.

The chain employs TRBV18 and TRBJ2-5; 8 nucleotides line up with TRBD2. V was pared by 6 bases and J by 7 bases, with 4 bases of the junction left unmatched. The length of the CDR3 is 12 residues. The germline V gene encodes CDR1 KGHSH and CDR2 LQKENI. The CDR3 region is CASSPGGATQYF. In nucleotides, the CDR3 is TGTGCCAGCTCCCCCGGGGGGGCGACCCAGTACTTC.

The V gene is TRBV19, the J gene TRBJ2-1; TRBD2 matches at 15 bases. The ends lost 3 bases at V and 2 bases at J; junction bases unmatched: 8. Germline-derived CDR1 and CDR2 are LNHDA and SQIVND (reference sequence). CDR3 length: 19 amino acids. The CDR3 sequence is CASSIRGLAGGNAYNEQFF. The CDR3 nucleotides read TGTGCCAGTAGTATCCGGGGACTAGCGGGAGGTAACGCCTACAATGAGCAGTTCTTC.

The chain combines TRBV27 with TRBJ2-7, with 12 bases matching TRBD2. V lost 4 bases to trimming and J lost 3 bases; unmatched junction nucleotides: 19. Germline CDR1 reads MNHEY; CDR2 reads SMNVEV (reference sequence). The CDR3 length is 20 residues. Here the CDR3 DNA reads TGTGCCAGCAGTTCGCCGAGGGAGACTAGCGGGAGCTTTCTGGGCTACGAGCAGTACTTC. It yields the protein CASSSPRETSGSFLGYEQYF.

V is TRBV10-2 and J is TRBJ2-1; no reliable D call. The V and J ends lost 8 bases and 5 bases respectively, with 10 bases between them. CDR1 WSHSY and CDR2 SAAADI come from the germline V gene. The CDR3 totals 12 residues. CDR3: CASGRENNEQFF. Written as DNA, the CDR3 is TGCGCCAGCGGTAGAGAAAACAATGAGCAGTTCTTC.

V gene TRBV25-1 combines with J gene TRBJ2-6, with 10 bases matching TRBD1. This CDR3 has 18 amino acids. V lost 3 bases, J lost 5 bases, and 10 bases stayed unmatched. Looked up from germline, CDR1 is MGHDK and CDR2 is SYGVNS. CDR3 bases: TGTGCCAGCAGTGACAAACGACAGGGGGCTGCTAGGGCCAACGTCCTGACTTTC. The encoded protein is CASSDKRQGAARANVLTF.

V and J are TRBV4-3 and TRBJ2-7; 9 nucleotides align to TRBD1. The ends lost 5 bases at V and 2 bases at J; junction bases unmatched: 4. The CDR3 runs 14 residues. Germline loops: CDR1 LGHNA, CDR2 YSLEER. The CDR3, as DNA: TGCGCCAGCAGCAGGGACAGGGAGCCCTACGAGCAGTACTTC. This encodes CASSRDREPYEQYF.

The chain employs TRBV6-5 and TRBJ2-7; TRBD2 matches at 8 bases. Germline V gene sequence: CDR1 MNHEY, CDR2 SVGAGI. After removal of 0 bases from V and 5 bases from J, the junction contained 6 bases not matched to a gene. The CDR3 has 15 amino acids. CDR3 residues: CASSYSGTSLHEQYF. As DNA, the CDR3 is TGTGCCAGCAGTTACTCTGGGACTAGTCTTCACGAGCAGTACTTC.

The chain is built from TRBV5-5 and TRBJ2-2, with a tentative D call TRBD1 (5 bases). Germline assignment: CDR1 SGHKS and CDR2 YYEKEE (reference sequence). Deletions cut 4 bases from V and 7 bases from J, with 17 bases between. There are 15 residues in the CDR3. The CDR3 DNA sequence: TGTGCCAGCAGCCCCCATAGGGGAACGGTCGGGGAGCTGTTTTTT. Translation: CASSPHRGTVGELFF.

The table lists this clone with a count of one. The chain joins TRBV6-4 to TRBJ2-1; TRBD2 matches 13 bases. Germline-derived CDR1 and CDR2 are MRHNA and SNTAGT. Trimming removed 6 bases from V and 9 bases from J; junction bases left unmatched: 2. The CDR3 sequence is 13 residues long. The CDR3 DNA follows: TGTGCCAGCAGGCGGACTAGCGGGGGTGAGCAGTTCTTC. Protein sequence: CASRRTSGGEQFF.

The CDR3 DNA sequence: TGTGCCAGCAGCTTAGGCCCCCCGGGACAGGTATCCTACAATGAGCAGTTCTTC. The encoded protein is CASSLGPPGQVSYNEQFF. The chain joins TRBV7-2 to TRBJ2-1, with 8 bases aligning to TRBD1. Trimming took 1 base from V and 1 from J; bases not matched to a gene: 9. Germline V CDR1 and CDR2: SGHTA, FQGNSA. The CDR3 extends over 18 amino acids. Drawing the rest from reference TRBV7-2 and TRBJ2-1, the complete variable domain is GAGVSQSPSNKVTEKGKDVELRCDPISGHTALYWYRQSLGQGLEFLIYFQGNSAPDKSGLPSDRFSAERTGGSVSTLTIQRTQQEDSAVYLCASSLGPPGQVSYNEQFFGPGTRLTVL.

This chain joins TRBV9 and TRBJ2-5; TRBD2 aligns across 8 bases. Germline V lookup: CDR1 SGDLS, CDR2 YYNGEE. There are 15 residues in the CDR3. The V gene end was trimmed by 4 bases and the J gene end by 5 bases; junction bases not matched to a gene: 10. The CDR3 loop reads CASSPPSGGDETQYF. The CDR3 DNA reads as TGTGCCAGCAGCCCCCCCTCGGGAGGGGACGAGACCCAGTACTTC. Filled out from reference TRBV9 and TRBJ2-5, the complete variable domain reads DSGVTQTPKHLITATGQRVTLRCSPRSGDLSVYWYQQSLDQGLQFLIQYYNGEERAKGNILERFSAQQFPDLHSELNLSSLELGDSALYFCASSPPSGGDETQYFGPGTRLLVL.

V gene TRBV30 combines with J gene TRBJ2-7; 9 positions agree with TRBD2. The CDR3 runs to 12 residues. Trimming took 6 bases from V and 3 from J; bases not matched to a gene: 3. Germline V lookup: CDR1 GTSNPN, CDR2 SVGIG (reference sequence). For the CDR3, the DNA is TGTGCCTGTAGCGGGAGAAGCTACGAGCAGTACTTC. This codes for CACSGRSYEQYF.

The CDR3 nucleotides read TGTGCCACCAGCAGAGAAAAAGGACAGGCCAGCGGGCCCCAGCATTTT. Amino acids: CATSREKGQASGPQHF. This rearrangement joins TRBV15 to TRBJ1-5; 7 bases are shared with TRBD1. Per the germline V gene, CDR1 is LNHNV and CDR2 is YYDKDF (reference sequence). Unmatched junction bases numbered 11, after V lost 0 bases and J lost 9 bases. This CDR3 has 16 residues.

The gene calls are TRBV7-2 and TRBJ2-5; D is possibly TRBD1 (6 bases). Per germline, CDR1 SGHTA and CDR2 FQGNSA. V shed 3 bases and J shed 5 bases, with 19 bases lying between them. The CDR3 is 16 amino acids. This CDR3 reads CASSLADRRGCETQYF. As DNA, the CDR3 is TGTGCCAGCAGCTTGGCGGACCGCAGGGGATGTGAGACCCAGTACTTC. The complete variable domain, with remaining parts taken from reference TRBV7-2 and TRBJ2-5, reads GAGVSQSPSNKVTEKGKDVELRCDPISGHTALYWYRQSLGQGLEFLIYFQGNSAPDKSGLPSDRFSAERTGGSVSTLTIQRTQQEDSAVYLCASSLADRRGCETQYFGPGTRLLVL.

V gene TRBV5-4 combines with J gene TRBJ2-1; 7 bases map to TRBD2. The CDR3 sequence is 16 residues long. Germline V CDR1 and CDR2: SGHNT, YYREEE (reference sequence). The J segment lost 5 bases and the V segment lost 3 bases, leaving 11 bases of the junction unmatched. Here the CDR3 DNA reads TGTGCCAGCAGCTACGCCCTAGCGGAGGTACACAATGAGCAGTTCTTC. It translates to CASSYALAEVHNEQFF.

J is TRBJ2-1 and V is TRBV19; D not resolved. The length of the CDR3 is 13 residues. CDR1 is LNHDA, CDR2 SQIVND, per germline (reference sequence). With 0 bases removed from V and 12 bases from J, the gap between germline ends came to 12 bases. The CDR3 nucleotides are TGTGCCAGTAGTATAGATCTCGTCTATCCGCAGTTCTTC. It is translated as CASSIDLVYPQFF.

The chain links TRBV19 to TRBJ2-2; D might be TRBD2 (6 bases). In germline, CDR1 is LNHDA, CDR2 SQIVND (reference sequence). This CDR3 is 16 amino acids long. V gave up 4 bases and J gave up 0 bases, with 12 bases separating them. The CDR3 DNA is TGTGCCAGTAGTAATCAGCGGGTCGCGAACACCGGGGAGCTGTTTTTT. Its translation is CASSNQRVANTGELFF.

The rearrangement uses TRBV5-1 and TRBJ1-1, with D unresolved. Trimming stripped 0 bases from V and 0 bases from J, with 6 bases between. This CDR3 region has 14 residues. Germline V gene lookup returns CDR1 SGHRS and CDR2 YFSETQ. CDR3 amino acids: CASSLGPLNTEAFF. Written as DNA, the CDR3 is TGCGCCAGCAGCTTGGGGCCGTTGAACACTGAAGCTTTCTTT.

The chain has TRBV14 and TRBJ2-7, with 9 bases lining up with TRBD2. The germline CDR1 and CDR2 sequences are SGHDN and FVKESK. V shed 5 bases and J 3 bases; nucleotides not matched to a gene: 17. The CDR3 runs to 18 residues. CDR3 loop: CASSYTGTSKTQLYEQYF. The DNA for the CDR3 is TGTGCCAGCAGCTATACCGGGACTAGCAAAACACAACTCTACGAGCAGTACTTC.

The chain links TRBV15 to TRBJ2-3; 8 bases are a match to TRBD2. The J segment lost 2 bases and the V segment lost 1 base, leaving 8 bases of the junction unmatched. The CDR3 spans 17 residues. Germline V gene lookup returns CDR1 LNHNV and CDR2 YYDKDF (reference sequence). The CDR3 is CATSRAGVAGFTDTQYF. CDR3 coding DNA: TGTGCCACCAGCAGAGCGGGGGTAGCGGGGTTCACAGATACGCAGTATTTT. Looking up the rest from reference TRBV15 and TRBJ2-3 gives the full variable domain: DAMVIQNPRYQVTQFGKPVTLSCSQTLNHNVMYWYQQKSSQAPKLLFHYYDKDFNNEADTPDNFQSRRPNTSFCFLDIRSPGLGDTAMYLCATSRAGVAGFTDTQYFGPGTRLTVL.

This chain connects TRBV29-1 to TRBJ2-1; 9 bases match TRBD2. CDR3 length equals 17 residues. The germline gives CDR1 SQVTM, CDR2 ANQGSEA. J was trimmed by 0 bases and V by 6 bases; bases with no gene match: 12. Here the CDR3 reads CSVDFAFSGSSYNEQFF. CDR3 DNA sequence: TGCAGCGTCGACTTCGCCTTTAGCGGGAGCTCCTACAATGAGCAGTTCTTC.

The J gene is TRBJ2-7, the V gene TRBV4-1; the D gene is possibly TRBD2 (6 bases). Trimming removed 1 base from V and 1 base from J, with 14 bases in between. Germline CDR1 reads MGHRA; CDR2 reads YSYEKL. This CDR3 has 16 residues. CDR3 sequence reads: CASSQGPERGSYEQYF. In nucleotides, the CDR3 is TGCGCCAGCAGCCAAGGTCCGGAACGGGGGTCCTACGAGCAGTACTTC.

The chain links TRBV6-5 to TRBJ2-5; D is possibly TRBD1 (5 bases). Between the trimmed V and J ends, which lost 5 bases and 2 bases, there was a span of 12 bases. The CDR3 consists of 14 residues. The germline CDR1 and CDR2 sequences are MNHEY and SVGAGI. The CDR3 spells CASSPWGSQETQYF. The DNA of the CDR3 is TGTGCCAGCAGTCCATGGGGCAGTCAAGAGACCCAGTACTTC.

The rearrangement joins TRBV29-1 to TRBJ2-7; 9 bases are a match to TRBD2. Trimming removed 4 bases from V and 4 bases from J; junction bases left unmatched: 5. CDR1 is SQVTM, CDR2 ANQGSEA, per germline. CDR3 length equals 13 residues. The CDR3 reads CSVGGGRAYEQYF. The CDR3 DNA reads as TGCAGCGTTGGGGGCGGGAGGGCTTACGAGCAGTACTTC.

The chain has TRBV20-1 and TRBJ2-1; tentative D call: TRBD2 (5 bases). The length of the CDR3 is 11 residues. Germline assignment: CDR1 DFQATT and CDR2 SNEGSKA (reference sequence). V lost 5 bases, J lost 8 bases, and 10 bases lay in between. CDR3 amino acids: CSAGRGDEQFF. In DNA, the CDR3 is TGCAGTGCTGGACGGGGAGATGAGCAGTTCTTC.